These 32 T cell receptor beta chains share one sample of origin, sequenced in a study of Graves' ophthalmopathy and Graves' hyperthyroidism. Transcripts of RNA were the source for amplifying TCR beta CDR3 regions. Scientists carried out first-round RT-PCR using HTBI primers and then a second-round multiplex PCR. Each CDR3 protein is one row after TCRdb ran MiXCR on the multiplex PCR reads. This sample has about 57,000 distinct CDR3 sequences, with 45% to 55% found just once. Sequenced input: peripheral blood. The receptor source for this set is an adult woman with Graves' ophthalmopathy.

This clonotype was detected once. The chain couples TRBV29-1 to TRBJ2-3; D possibly corresponds to TRBD2 (6 bases). V shed 7 bases and J shed 11 bases, with 25 bases lying between them. Germline loops: CDR1 SQVTM, CDR2 ANQGSEA. CDR3 length: 14 residues. CDR3 residues: CSAFRDLRVNEQYF. CDR3 sequence (DNA): TGCAGCGCGTTCCGGGACTTAAGAGTCAATGAGCAGTATTTT.

As concerns this clonotype: This may be a read error, as it is one base from a much larger clone. The V and J genes are TRBV6-2 or TRBV6-3 and TRBJ2-2; possible D gene TRBD1, 5 bases. Germline assignment: CDR1 MNHEY and CDR2 SVGEGT. This CDR3 region has 15 residues. CDR3 region: CAGSYETENTGELFF. DNA of the CDR3: TGTGCCGGCAGTTACGAGACAGAAAACACCGGGGAGCTGTTTTTT.

The genes are TRBV7-2 and TRBJ2-7, with 8 bases that match TRBD2. Germline lookup yields CDR1 SGHTA and CDR2 FQGNSA. The length of the CDR3 is 11 residues. The V gene end was trimmed by 5 bases and the J gene end by 9 bases; junction bases not matched to a gene: 3. The CDR3 DNA is TGTGCCAGCAGCGCGGGAGGTCCGCAGTACTTC. It encodes CASSAGGPQYF.

The rearrangement links TRBV19 to TRBJ1-1, with unresolved D. Between the trimmed V and J ends, which lost 5 bases and 8 bases, there was a span of 12 bases. Germline V gene sequence: CDR1 LNHDA, CDR2 SQIVND (reference sequence). CDR3 length: 12 amino acids. The CDR3 DNA follows: TGTGCCAGTAGTTCTCGGGAGAGAGAAGCTTTCTTT. Its translation: CASSSREREAFF.

There are many counts of this clonotype. The chain carries TRBV4-3 and TRBJ2-6; D uncertain. This CDR3 has 17 amino acids. Looked up from germline, CDR1 is LGHNA and CDR2 is YSLEER. Trimming took off 3 bases at V and 0 bases at J, with 12 bases between the two ends. The CDR3 loop is CASSQVQSSSGANVLTF. In DNA, the CDR3 is TGCGCCAGCAGCCAGGTGCAGTCCTCCTCTGGGGCCAACGTCCTGACTTTC.

Many counts were recorded for this clonotype. This sequence joins TRBV2 and TRBJ2-1, with D perhaps given as TRBD1 or TRBD2 (5 bases each). V lost 4 bases and J 16 bases, leaving 14 bases between the germline ends. The CDR3 sequence is 11 residues long. CDR1 and CDR2 (germline): SNHLY, FYNNEI. The CDR3 loop is CASSAGTSSFF. In DNA form, the CDR3 reads TGTGCCAGCAGTGCAGGGACCTCAAGTTTCTTC.

About this clonotype itself: Here the CDR3 omits its conserved ending phenylalanine or tryptophan, so a read error is the likely source. J is TRBJ2-3 and V is TRBV7-9; 7 bases line up with TRBD1. Germline CDR1 and CDR2: SEHNR and FQNEAQ (reference sequence). CDR3 length equals 16 residues. CDR3 nucleotide sequence: TGTGCCAGCAGCTTAGGCGACAGGGAGAGGGCAGATATGCAGTATTCT. This encodes CASSLGDRERADMQYS.

This clonotype is categorized as medium-sized. The rearrangement uses TRBV2 and TRBJ1-5; D remains ambiguous. There are 12 residues in the CDR3. V gave up 7 bases and J gave up 6 bases, with 10 bases separating them. Looked up from germline, CDR1 is SNHLY and CDR2 is FYNNEI. The DNA of the CDR3 is TGTGCCAGCACGGACTCGGGTCAGCCCCAGCATTTT. Its translation is CASTDSGQPQHF.

The rearrangement joins TRBV5-1 to TRBJ2-2; 10 nucleotides align to TRBD2. Germline loops: CDR1 SGHRS, CDR2 YFSETQ. CDR3 size: 15 residues. V was clipped by 6 bases and J by 0 bases; unmatched bases: 2. The CDR3 region is CASKREGSNTGELFF. The CDR3 bases are TGCGCCAGCAAGCGGGAGGGTTCGAACACCGGGGAGCTGTTTTTT.

This clonotype appeared a single time. The J gene is TRBJ2-1, the V gene TRBV7-2; 7 bases align to TRBD2. Germline assignment: CDR1 SGHTA and CDR2 FQGNSA. The V segment lost 2 bases and the J segment 6 bases; nucleotides outside the gene matches: 1. This CDR3 is 13 amino acids long. CDR3 in amino acids: CASSLTGGNEQFF. The CDR3 DNA reads as TGTGCCAGCAGCTTAACGGGGGGCAATGAGCAGTTCTTC.

This clonotype was counted ten times or more. The chain couples TRBV29-1 to TRBJ2-3; 7 positions match TRBD2. CDR1 is SQVTM and CDR2 is ANQGSEA in the germline V gene. The V gene end was trimmed by 3 bases and the J gene end by 0 bases; junction bases not matched to a gene: 6. This CDR3 has 15 residues. CDR3 protein: CSVESLAASTDTQYF. The CDR3 nucleotides read TGCAGCGTTGAGTCGCTAGCGGCCAGCACAGATACGCAGTATTTT.

The chain carries TRBV4-1 and TRBJ2-3; TRBD2 matches 7 bases. Germline V CDR1 and CDR2: MGHRA, YSYEKL. The J segment lost 6 bases and the V segment lost 0 bases, leaving 3 bases of the junction unmatched. There are 14 residues in the CDR3. The CDR3 protein is CASSQDDGRDTQYF. CDR3 coding DNA: TGCGCCAGCAGCCAAGATGACGGGAGGGATACGCAGTATTTT.

The chain employs TRBV29-1 and TRBJ1-1; D is possibly TRBD1 (6 bases). V shed 3 bases and J shed 4 bases, with 15 bases lying between them. The CDR3 extends over 14 amino acids. The germline V gene has CDR1 SQVTM and CDR2 ANQGSEA. The CDR3 is CSVEGARGITEAFF. CDR3 nucleotides: TGCAGCGTTGAGGGGGCGCGAGGGATCACTGAAGCTTTCTTT.

The chain uses TRBV5-6 and TRBJ2-2; D unclear. Trimming removed 4 bases from V and 7 bases from J, with 11 bases in between. The CDR3 spans 13 residues. CDR1 SGHDT and CDR2 YYEEEE come from the germline V gene. The CDR3 protein is CASSLGADGELFF. CDR3 coding DNA: TGTGCCAGCAGCCTCGGCGCGGACGGGGAGCTGTTTTTT.

There are many counts of this clonotype. The rearrangement uses TRBV7-9 and TRBJ2-3; unclear D gene. V gave up 1 base and J gave up 6 bases, with 5 bases separating them. The CDR3 covers 12 residues. Germline CDR1 is SEHNR and CDR2 is FQNEAQ (reference sequence). As DNA, the CDR3 is TGTGCCAGCAGCTTAGACGGGGATACGCAGTATTTT. Its protein is CASSLDGDTQYF. Full variable domain (missing parts from reference TRBV7-9 and TRBJ2-3): DTGVSQNPRHKITKRGQNVTFRCDPISEHNRLYWYRQTLGQGPEFLTYFQNEAQLEKSRLLSDRFSAERPKGSFSTLEIQRTEQGDSAMYLCASSLDGDTQYFGPGTRLTVL.

A remark on this clonotype: A much larger clone differs by one base, so this may be a read error. The genes are TRBV18 and TRBJ1-1; no firm D call. The germline V gene has CDR1 KGHSH and CDR2 LQKENI. The CDR3 runs 13 residues. Here the CDR3 DNA reads TGTGCCAGCCCACCAACCCGATACACTGAAGCTTTCTTT. It encodes CASPPTRYTEAFF.

This clonotype was recorded at least ten times. CDR3 amino acids: CASSERPRGANEKLFF. The CDR3 DNA reads TGCGCCAGCAGTGAGAGGCCCAGGGGAGCTAATGAAAAACTGTTTTTT. This sequence joins TRBV10-2 and TRBJ1-4; perhaps TRBD1 as D (6 bases). The CDR3 is 16 amino acids. The V end lost 2 bases, the J end lost 3 bases, and 13 bases lay between the germline ends. CDR1 and CDR2 (germline): WSHSY, SAAADI.

Turning to this clonotype: A much bigger clone sits one base away, suggesting this may be a read error. The missing conserved phenylalanine or tryptophan at the end of this CDR3 makes a read error likely. In DNA, the CDR3 is TGTGCCTGCAGCAGGACAGCCCCTTACGAGCAGTACCTC. Protein: CACSRTAPYEQYL. This chain joins TRBV30 and TRBJ2-7, with D maybe TRBD1 (6 bases). The length of the CDR3 is 13 residues. CDR1 is GTSNPN, CDR2 SVGIG, per germline (reference sequence). Trimming left V 6 bases short and J 4 bases short, with 16 bases between.

Notes on this clonotype: At one boundary the junction diverges from the germline segment, which might be a read error. The J gene is TRBJ1-3, the V gene TRBV20-1; the D is unclear. The V gene's germline CDR1 is DFQATT and CDR2 SNEGSKA (reference sequence). The CDR3 contains 13 residues. The CDR3 spells CSAPPGEGSTIYF. The CDR3 nucleotides are TGCAGTGCCCCTCCCGGGGAGGGAAGCACCATATATTTT.

This clonotype was counted at least ten times. The rearrangement uses TRBV12-3 or TRBV12-4 and TRBJ1-5, with no clear D. CDR3 length: 13 amino acids. The V gene lost 8 bases and the J gene lost 5 bases, with 13 bases spanning the gap. As DNA, the CDR3 is TGTGCCAGCCGGGGTCGAGAGGATCAGCCCCAGCATTTT. Protein product: CASRGREDQPQHF.

Of note for this clonotype: At one of its ends the junction is not consistent with the germline gene, which may arise from a read error. The chain combines TRBV15 with TRBJ1-4; D ambiguous. The CDR3 totals 16 residues. Germline CDR1 is LNHNV and CDR2 is YYDKDF (reference sequence). The CDR3 bases are TGTGCCACCACCAGAGATCGTGGCAGGAATAATGAAAAACAGTTTTTT. It yields the protein CATTRDRGRNNEKQFF.

The chain couples TRBV30 to TRBJ1-6, with unresolved D. Trimming left V 2 bases short and J 6 bases short, with 11 bases between. Germline V gene sequence: CDR1 GTSNPN, CDR2 SVGIG (reference sequence). This CDR3 has 14 residues. This chain's CDR3 is CAWSLGEGNSPLHF. For the CDR3, the DNA is TGTGCCTGGAGTTTAGGTGAGGGTAATTCACCCCTCCACTTT.

This clonotype was counted at least ten times. The genes are TRBV9 and TRBJ1-1; D is unclear. Trimming removed 0 bases at V and 1 base at J, with 7 bases between. Germline V lookup: CDR1 SGDLS, CDR2 YYNGEE. The CDR3 is 14 residues long. The DNA of the CDR3 is TGTGCCAGCAGCGTAGGGCGGCAGAACACTGAAGCTTTCTTT. Its protein is CASSVGRQNTEAFF.

The rearrangement links TRBV12-3 or TRBV12-4 to TRBJ1-5, with D unclear. V gave up 2 bases and J gave up 5 bases, with 7 bases separating them. The length of the CDR3 is 13 residues. For the CDR3, the DNA is TGTGCCAGCAGTTTACAGCTACATCAGCCCCAGCATTTT. It translates to CASSLQLHQPQHF.

This clonotype occurred many times. The chain combines TRBV20-1 with TRBJ2-5; possibly TRBD2 for D (5 bases). The germline V gene encodes CDR1 DFQATT and CDR2 SNEGSKA (reference sequence). Trimming pared 5 bases from V and 2 bases from J, leaving 12 bases between. This CDR3 spans 13 amino acids. The CDR3 coding sequence is TGCAGTGCTCCCCCGCTAGCACAAGAGACCCAGTACTTC. This translates into CSAPPLAQETQYF.

The count of this clonotype is one. Because the CDR3 is missing its conserved closing phenylalanine or tryptophan, this is likely a read error. This rearrangement joins TRBV7-9 to TRBJ1-1; 7 nucleotides align to TRBD1. Germline trimming cut 5 bases from V and 11 bases from J; bases unmatched to any gene: 8. There are 12 residues in the CDR3. Germline lookup yields CDR1 SEHNR and CDR2 FQNEAQ (reference sequence). The CDR3 DNA reads TGTGCCAGCAGCCTCAGACAGGGAGAGGCTTTCTCT. It encodes CASSLRQGEAFS.

The CDR3 coding sequence is TGCGCCAGCAGCTTTGACAGCGCTGAAGTAGGGGAGCTGTTTTTT. It translates to CASSFDSAEVGELFF. The chain links TRBV5-1 to TRBJ2-2; tentative D call: TRBD1 (5 bases). Per the germline V gene, CDR1 is SGHRS and CDR2 is YFSETQ. This CDR3 comprises 15 residues. Trimming cost V 2 bases and J 8 bases, with 16 bases left between them. The variable domain in full, completed from reference TRBV5-1 and TRBJ2-2, reads KAGVTQTPRYLIKTRGQQVTLSCSPISGHRSVSWYQQTPGQGLQFLFEYFSETQRNKGNFPGRFSGRQFSNSRSEMNVSTLELGDSALYLCASSFDSAEVGELFFGEGSRLTVL.

This clonotype appeared once. CDR3 DNA sequence: TGTGCCAGCAGTGAATATGGGAGGCGACAGGGTTCCTTGGGCACAGATACGCAGTATTTT. This gives the protein CASSEYGRRQGSLGTDTQYF. This chain connects TRBV25-1 to TRBJ2-3, with D possibly being TRBD1 (7 bases). Germline loops: CDR1 MGHDK, CDR2 SYGVNS. There are 20 residues in the CDR3. The V gene lost 0 bases and the J gene lost 1 base, with 23 bases spanning the gap.

This clonotype was observed a few times. The genes are TRBV4-1 and TRBJ2-1, with a tentative D call TRBD2 (6 bases). Germline V gives CDR1 MGHRA, CDR2 YSYEKL. The CDR3 is made up of 18 amino acids. V dropped 1 base and J dropped 0 bases, with 16 bases sitting between them. The DNA of the CDR3 is TGCGCCAGCAGCCAAGGCCACGCTGCGGGGAGCTCCTACAATGAGCAGTTCTTC. It encodes CASSQGHAAGSSYNEQFF.

The chain combines TRBV5-4 with TRBJ1-2, with 9 bases lining up with TRBD1. Unmatched junction bases numbered 8, after V lost 4 bases and J lost 4 bases. The CDR3 is 15 residues long. Germline V CDR1 and CDR2: SGHNT, YYREEE (reference sequence). In DNA, the CDR3 is TGTGCCAGCAGCCTGGGGGGACAGGGAAGCTATGGCTACACCTTC. Encoded protein: CASSLGGQGSYGYTF.

In this sample, this clonotype is medium-sized (0.01 to 0.1%). V and J are TRBV24-1 and TRBJ2-7; 8 bases fit TRBD1. Germline V gene lookup returns CDR1 KGHDR and CDR2 SFDVKD. Germline trimming cut 3 bases from V and 6 bases from J; bases unmatched to any gene: 9. This CDR3 has 15 residues. The CDR3 protein is CATSDTRTGLGEQYF. In DNA form, the CDR3 reads TGTGCCACCAGTGATACGCGGACAGGGTTGGGCGAGCAGTACTTC.

This clonotype was found many times. V is TRBV12-5 and J is TRBJ2-3; 11 nucleotides agree with TRBD2. V shed 5 bases, J shed 6 bases, and the junction held 13 bases outside the gene matches. The germline V gene has CDR1 LGHNT and CDR2 FRNRAP. This CDR3 has 17 residues. The CDR3 coding sequence is TGTGCTAGTGGTCCACCGGGACTAGCGGAAGGAGGGGATACGCAGTATTTT. Translating gives CASGPPGLAEGGDTQYF. Looking up the rest from reference TRBV12-5 and TRBJ2-3 gives the full variable domain: DARVTQTPRHKVTEMGQEVTMRCQPILGHNTVFWYRQTMMQGLELLAYFRNRAPLDDSGMPKDRFSAEMPDATLATLKIQPSEPRDSAVYFCASGPPGLAEGGDTQYFGPGTRLTVL.